Described below is a single T cell receptor (beta chain) sequence and its context. Its antigen is currently unknown. This record belongs to a study of cytomegalovirus exposure and HLA in healthy donors. Overall study findings and caveats: Cytomegalovirus status, reportedly, was diagnosed with high specificity and sensitivity by the classifier.

Clones were read by immunoSEQ multiplex PCR, and TCRdb kept only the in-frame ones, dropping some. Here the sample spans some 130,000 clones, 70% to 85% being singletons. V dropped 3 bases and J dropped 2 bases, with 14 bases sitting between them. The CDR3 spans 15 residues. The source is a man younger than 40 in good health and CMV-seropositive. Sequencing was carried out using PBMCs. The chain carries TRBV23-1 and TRBJ2-7; weak D call: TRBD1 (5 bases). TRBV23-1 is sorted into the ORF group, with uncertain function. The CDR3 DNA sequence: TGCGCCAGCAGTCAGTCCAAGGACACCCCCTACGAGCAGTACTTC. Encoded protein: CASSQSKDTPYEQYF.